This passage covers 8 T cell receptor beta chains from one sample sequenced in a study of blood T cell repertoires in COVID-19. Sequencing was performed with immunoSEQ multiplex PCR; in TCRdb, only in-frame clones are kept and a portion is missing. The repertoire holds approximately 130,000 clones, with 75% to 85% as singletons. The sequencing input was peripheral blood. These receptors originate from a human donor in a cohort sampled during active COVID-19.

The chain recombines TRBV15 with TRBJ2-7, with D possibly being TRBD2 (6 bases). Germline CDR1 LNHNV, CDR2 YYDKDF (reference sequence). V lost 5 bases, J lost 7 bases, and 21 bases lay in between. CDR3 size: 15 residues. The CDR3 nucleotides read TGTGCCACCAGCTTTCAGGGACTCGAGGGGAGTGAGCAGTACTTC. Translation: CATSFQGLEGSEQYF.

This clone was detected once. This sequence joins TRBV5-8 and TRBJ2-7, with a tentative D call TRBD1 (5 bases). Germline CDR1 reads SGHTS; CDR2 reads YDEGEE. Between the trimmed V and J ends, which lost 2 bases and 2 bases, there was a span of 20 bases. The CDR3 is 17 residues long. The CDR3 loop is CASSFISSWGRPYEQYF. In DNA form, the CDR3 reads TGTGCCAGCAGCTTTATTTCGAGTTGGGGCCGACCCTACGAGCAGTACTTC. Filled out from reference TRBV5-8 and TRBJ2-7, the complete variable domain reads EAGVTQSPTHLIKTRGQQATLRCSPISGHTSVYWYQQALGLGLQFLLWYDEGEERNRGNFPPRFSGRQFPNYSSELNVNALELEDSALYLCASSFISSWGRPYEQYFGPGTRLTVT.

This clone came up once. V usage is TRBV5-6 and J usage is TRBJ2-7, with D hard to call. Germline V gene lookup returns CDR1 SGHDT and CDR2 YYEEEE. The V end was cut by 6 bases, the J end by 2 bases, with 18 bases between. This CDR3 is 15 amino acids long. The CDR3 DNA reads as TGTGCCAGCACGGTATGGGCCCTCGCCCCCTACGAGCAGTACTTC. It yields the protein CASTVWALAPYEQYF.

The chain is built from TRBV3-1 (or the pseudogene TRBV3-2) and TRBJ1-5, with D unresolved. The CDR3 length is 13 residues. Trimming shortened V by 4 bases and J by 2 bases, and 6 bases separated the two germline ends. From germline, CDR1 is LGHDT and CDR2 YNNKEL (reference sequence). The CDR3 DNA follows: TGTGCCAGCAGCCCCTCGGGCAATCAGCCCCAGCATTTT. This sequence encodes CASSPSGNQPQHF.

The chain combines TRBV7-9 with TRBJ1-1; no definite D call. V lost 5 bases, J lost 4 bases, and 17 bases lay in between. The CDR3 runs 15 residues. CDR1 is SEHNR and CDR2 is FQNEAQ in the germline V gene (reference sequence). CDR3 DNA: TGTGCCAGCAGCCCCGGCAGTACAGTGGGCACTGAAGCTTTCTTT. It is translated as CASSPGSTVGTEAFF.

This chain's CDR3 is CAIRPSGGVASYEQYF. CDR3 nucleotides: TGTGCCATCAGACCTTCTGGGGGGGTGGCCTCCTACGAGCAGTACTTC. The V call is TRBV10-3, the J call TRBJ2-7, with 7 nucleotides matching TRBD2. The CDR3 sequence is 16 residues long. Unmatched junction bases numbered 11, after V lost 6 bases and J lost 0 bases. Germline V gives CDR1 ENHRY, CDR2 SYGVKD.

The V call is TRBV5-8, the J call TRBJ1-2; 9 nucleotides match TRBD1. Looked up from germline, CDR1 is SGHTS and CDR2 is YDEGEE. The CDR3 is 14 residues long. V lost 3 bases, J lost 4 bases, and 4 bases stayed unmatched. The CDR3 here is CASSSGQGGYGYTF. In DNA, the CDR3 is TGTGCCAGCAGCTCGGGACAGGGTGGCTATGGCTACACCTTC.

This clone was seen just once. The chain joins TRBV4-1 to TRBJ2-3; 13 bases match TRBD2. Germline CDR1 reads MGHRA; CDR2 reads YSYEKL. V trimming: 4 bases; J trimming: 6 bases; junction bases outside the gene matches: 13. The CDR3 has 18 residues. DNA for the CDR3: TGCGCCAGCAGCCTGGGACTAGCGGGAACAATAAGCGGGGATACGCAGTATTTT. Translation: CASSLGLAGTISGDTQYF.